This note documents a single T cell receptor (beta chain) sequence. The CDR3 runs 17 residues. V shed 2 bases, J shed 4 bases, and the junction held 8 bases outside the gene matches. CDR1 MNHNS and CDR2 SASEGT come from the germline V gene. The record originates from a study of blood T cell repertoires in COVID-19. Turning to the study itself: Samples taken during acute and convalescent COVID-19 were collected in the United States, Italy and Spain. Sample material is recorded as cDNA or gDNA derived from T cells, B-cell-depleted T cells, or PBMCs.

As originally analysed: Estimation of nucleated cell counts was performed using reference gene primer amplification. Profiled with immunoSEQ multiplex PCR; TCRdb holds only in-frame clones, not every one. The DNA was the basis for D and trimming; V, J and clone size are from that table. Seen here are over 250,000 clones, 89% observed once, and the top ten hold 2% to 2.5%. The sequencing sample was made of peripheral blood. This sequence joins TRBV6-1 and TRBJ2-1; 10 bases are shared with TRBD2. This TCR was sampled from a middle-aged man with acute or convalescent COVID-19. CDR3 sequence (DNA): TGTGCCAGCAGTGAATACTCGCTAGCGGGGGTTTACAATGAGCAGTTCTTC. Its protein is CASSEYSLAGVYNEQFF.